One and the same sample provided the 26 T cell receptor beta chains below, sequenced in a study of chemoradiotherapy in HPV16-positive cancers. Data came from immunoSEQ multiplex PCR; TCRdb stores just in-frame clones and leaves some out. The sample records some 3,000 clones, more than 85% being singletons. The sequenced sample was tumor tissue, obtained from a patient who underwent chemoradiotherapy. The receptors come from a human donor with HPV-associated anogenital cancer.

The CDR3 spells CASSRQGVSSNGYTF. The CDR3 nucleotides read TGTGCCAGCAGCCGACAGGGGGTATCCTCAAATGGCTACACCTTC. The chain joins TRBV4-2 to TRBJ1-2; 9 nucleotides match TRBD1. Trimming at V came to 4 bases and at J to 6 bases, leaving 9 bases not matched to a gene. CDR1 is LGHNA, CDR2 YNFKEQ, per germline. The CDR3 covers 15 residues.

A single count supports this clone. V is TRBV27 and J is TRBJ1-2; tentatively, D is TRBD1 (5 bases). Germline CDR1 is MNHEY and CDR2 is SMNVEV (reference sequence). The CDR3 is 13 residues long. V lost 5 bases, J lost 5 bases, and 12 bases lay in between. The chain's CDR3 is CASSPDSRYGYTF. The CDR3 nucleotides read TGTGCCAGCAGTCCAGACAGCAGATATGGCTACACCTTC.

The chain carries TRBV18 and TRBJ2-5; TRBD1 aligns across 8 bases. CDR1 is KGHSH, CDR2 LQKENI, per germline. The CDR3 is 16 residues long. V lost 1 base to trimming and J lost 5 bases; unmatched junction nucleotides: 9. CDR3 nucleotide sequence: TGTGCCAGCTCACCACGCACAGGGGGTTCATCGGAGACCCAGTACTTC. As protein: CASSPRTGGSSETQYF. The whole variable domain, remainder taken from reference TRBV18 and TRBJ2-5, is NAGVMQNPRHLVRRRGQEARLRCSPMKGHSHVYWYRQLPEEGLKFMVYLQKENIIDESGMPKERFSAEFPKEGPSILRIQQVVRGDSAAYFCASSPRTGGSSETQYFGPGTRLLVL.

The chain couples TRBV7-9 to TRBJ2-3, with a possible D match to TRBD1 (6 bases). This CDR3 is 14 amino acids long. The germline CDR1 and CDR2 sequences are SEHNR and FQNEAQ (reference sequence). V was clipped by 2 bases and J by 4 bases, with 10 bases between them. CDR3 loop: CASSLRGQSDTQYF. The DNA for the CDR3 is TGTGCCAGCAGCTTACGAGGACAGTCAGATACGCAGTATTTT.

This sequence joins TRBV9 and TRBJ2-6; perhaps TRBD2 as D (5 bases). Trimming shortened V by 5 bases and J by 3 bases, and 12 bases separated the two germline ends. Germline CDR1 SGDLS, CDR2 YYNGEE. CDR3 length: 15 amino acids. This CDR3 is CASRGAGSGANVLTF. As DNA, the CDR3 is TGTGCCAGCAGGGGCGCGGGCAGTGGGGCCAACGTCCTGACTTTC.

The rearrangement links TRBV5-4 to TRBJ2-3; 9 bases agree with TRBD2. Germline V gene sequence: CDR1 SGHNT, CDR2 YYREEE (reference sequence). V was pared by 4 bases and J by 5 bases, with 8 bases of the junction left unmatched. CDR3 length equals 15 residues. This CDR3 reads CASSGAGGMKDTQYF. CDR3 nucleotides: TGTGCCAGCAGCGGAGCGGGAGGAATGAAAGATACGCAGTATTTT.

This clone has only a few counts. The rearrangement uses TRBV27 and TRBJ1-2; 7 bases align to TRBD1. V shed 0 bases, J shed 4 bases, and the junction held 8 bases outside the gene matches. Germline V gives CDR1 MNHEY, CDR2 SMNVEV (reference sequence). The CDR3 has 16 amino acids. CDR3 amino acids: CASSLSSTGVGYGYTF. CDR3 bases: TGTGCCAGCAGTTTATCGAGTACAGGGGTGGGCTATGGCTACACCTTC.

This chain links TRBV5-1 with TRBJ1-1; D ambiguous. Germline CDR1 reads SGHRS; CDR2 reads YFSETQ. Trimming shortened V by 4 bases and J by 1 base, and 11 bases separated the two germline ends. The CDR3 consists of 14 residues. The DNA of the CDR3 is TGCGCCAGCAGCAATGGTCAGCCGAACACTGAAGCTTTCTTT. This translates into CASSNGQPNTEAFF.

The chain combines TRBV25-1 with TRBJ2-3, with unresolved D. V lost 2 bases and J lost 3, with 12 bases in between. The germline CDR1 and CDR2 sequences are MGHDK and SYGVNS. The CDR3 covers 15 residues. CDR3 nucleotides: TGTGCCAGCAGTGAACCAGGATCTAATACAGATACGCAGTATTTT. This sequence encodes CASSEPGSNTDTQYF.

CDR3 in amino acids: CASSLQVRLNEQFF. The CDR3 DNA follows: TGTGCCAGCAGCTTACAGGTCCGGTTGAATGAGCAGTTCTTC. This rearrangement joins TRBV7-2 to TRBJ2-1; D is ambiguous. CDR3 length: 14 amino acids. CDR1 is SGHTA, CDR2 FQGNSA, per germline. V was shortened by 2 bases and J by 7 bases, with 12 bases between the two germline ends.

The CDR3 DNA follows: TGTGCCAGCAGCTTAGCTTTCCAGGTCGCAGATACGCAGTATTTT. Residues: CASSLAFQVADTQYF. The genes are TRBV7-9 and TRBJ2-3; D gene ambiguous. CDR3 length: 15 amino acids. Germline V lookup: CDR1 SEHNR, CDR2 FQNEAQ (reference sequence). Between the trimmed V and J ends, which lost 0 bases and 4 bases, there was a span of 11 bases. The variable domain in full, completed from reference TRBV7-9 and TRBJ2-3, reads DTGVSQNPRHKITKRGQNVTFRCDPISEHNRLYWYRQTLGQGPEFLTYFQNEAQLEKSRLLSDRFSAERPKGSFSTLEIQRTEQGDSAMYLCASSLAFQVADTQYFGPGTRLTVL.

This chain uses TRBV7-9 with TRBJ1-1; tentatively, D is TRBD1 (5 bases). This CDR3 comprises 15 residues. From germline, CDR1 is SEHNR and CDR2 FQNEAQ (reference sequence). V was cut by 5 bases and J by 4 bases, with 17 bases left in between. The CDR3 nucleotides are TGTGCCAGCAGCCCGACCCCGGGACGGTCCACTGAAGCTTTCTTT. Its translation is CASSPTPGRSTEAFF.

J is TRBJ2-7 and V is TRBV10-3; the D is unclear. The germline CDR1 and CDR2 sequences are ENHRY and SYGVKD. The V end was cut by 0 bases, the J end by 2 bases, with 8 bases between. The CDR3 is made up of 14 amino acids. As DNA, the CDR3 is TGTGCCATCAGTGAGTCAAGTAATACCTACGAGCAGTACGTC. As protein: CAISESSNTYEQYV.

The chain couples TRBV9 to TRBJ1-1; TRBD1 matches 7 bases. CDR1 and CDR2 (germline): SGDLS, YYNGEE. The CDR3 is 14 amino acids. V shed 3 bases and J 2 bases; nucleotides not matched to a gene: 4. The CDR3 DNA reads as TGTGCCAGCAGCGCGACAGGGATTAACACTGAAGCTTTCTTT. Translating gives CASSATGINTEAFF.

The rearrangement joins TRBV7-9 to TRBJ2-5, with 10 positions matching TRBD1. CDR1 SEHNR and CDR2 FQNEAQ come from the germline V gene (reference sequence). Trimming took 5 bases from V and 5 from J; bases not matched to a gene: 8. The CDR3 covers 15 residues. The CDR3 here is CASSPGTGAVETQYF. The CDR3 DNA follows: TGTGCCAGCAGCCCCGGGACAGGGGCGGTGGAGACCCAGTACTTC.

In this sample, this clone turned up once. The chain carries TRBV5-1 and TRBJ2-5, with D perhaps assigned TRBD1 or TRBD2 (6 bases each). The length of the CDR3 is 14 residues. Per germline, CDR1 SGHRS and CDR2 YFSETQ. Trimming removed 4 bases from V and 4 bases from J, with 14 bases in between. CDR3 residues: CASSGRGAGETQYF. CDR3 coding DNA: TGCGCCAGCAGCGGAAGGGGGGCGGGAGAGACCCAGTACTTC.

This rearrangement joins TRBV29-1 to TRBJ1-1; D unresolved. CDR3 length equals 12 residues. V lost 7 bases and J 1 base, leaving 10 bases between the germline ends. CDR1 is SQVTM and CDR2 is ANQGSEA in the germline V gene. The CDR3 is CSARVGNTEAFF. DNA of the CDR3: TGCAGCGCCCGGGTGGGGAACACTGAAGCTTTCTTT.

Only one count was recorded for this clone. The chain employs TRBV29-1 and TRBJ1-1; 10 nucleotides match TRBD1. Germline CDR1 reads SQVTM; CDR2 reads ANQGSEA. This CDR3 is built from 15 residues. V dropped 0 bases and J dropped 1; count of bases not matched to a gene: 2. Written as DNA, the CDR3 is TGCAGCGTTGAAGATGGGGACAGGGGGAACACTGAAGCTTTCTTT. It translates to CSVEDGDRGNTEAFF.

The CDR3 nucleotides read TGCAGCGCCCTACAGGGGAGGGAAAAACTGTTTTTT. Translating gives CSALQGREKLFF. The rearrangement links TRBV29-1 to TRBJ1-4, with 7 positions matching TRBD1. The CDR3 covers 12 residues. Germline V gene lookup returns CDR1 SQVTM and CDR2 ANQGSEA. Losses at the gene ends were 7 bases for V and 8 bases for J; bases not matched to a gene: 7.

The chain couples TRBV2 to TRBJ2-1; D call uncertain. Between the trimmed V and J ends, which lost 1 base and 5 bases, there was a span of 3 bases. CDR3 size: 12 residues. Germline loops: CDR1 SNHLY, CDR2 FYNNEI. The chain's CDR3 is CASSEVDNEQFF. In nucleotides, the CDR3 is TGTGCCAGCAGTGAAGTGGACAATGAGCAGTTCTTC.

The rearrangement uses TRBV5-1 and TRBJ2-3; D call uncertain. Deletions cut 7 bases from V and 1 base from J, with 10 bases between. This CDR3 has 13 amino acids. Germline V CDR1 and CDR2: SGHRS, YFSETQ. The CDR3 sequence: CASQRPGTDTQYF. CDR3 sequence (DNA): TGCGCCAGCCAGAGACCTGGCACAGATACGCAGTATTTT.

The CDR3 protein is CASSYDRFTGPLHF. DNA for the CDR3: TGTGCCAGCAGTTACGATAGGTTCACTGGCCCCCTCCACTTT. The V gene is TRBV6-5, the J gene TRBJ1-6; D not resolved. The CDR3 loop spans 14 amino acids. The V end lost 2 bases, the J end lost 13 bases, and 15 bases lay between the germline ends. Germline V CDR1 and CDR2: MNHEY, SVGAGI.

This chain joins TRBV4-1 and TRBJ2-7, with 7 bases fitting TRBD1. The CDR3 covers 18 residues. CDR1 and CDR2 (germline): MGHRA, YSYEKL. Germline trimming cut 3 bases from V and 2 bases from J; bases unmatched to any gene: 16. CDR3 protein: CASSQDLLTGIGTYEQYF. As DNA, the CDR3 is TGCGCCAGCAGCCAGGATCTCTTGACAGGGATTGGGACCTACGAGCAGTACTTC.

The chain has TRBV9 and TRBJ1-1; D not certain. From germline, CDR1 is SGDLS and CDR2 YYNGEE. There are 12 residues in the CDR3. The V gene lost 7 bases and the J gene lost 8 bases, with 15 bases spanning the gap. CDR3 amino acids: CASRSAGNEAFF. CDR3 coding DNA: TGTGCCAGCCGTAGCGCAGGAAACGAAGCTTTCTTT.

V and J are TRBV7-2 and TRBJ1-5, with D uncertain. The CDR3 spans 13 residues. Germline V gene sequence: CDR1 SGHTA, CDR2 FQGNSA. V was pared by 1 base and J by 7 bases, with 8 bases between. CDR3 residues: CASSLGDVQPQHF. CDR3 nucleotide sequence: TGTGCCAGCAGCTTAGGAGATGTACAGCCCCAGCATTTT.

The gene calls are TRBV29-1 and TRBJ2-4; 8 bases are a match to TRBD1. V shed 1 base and J 9 bases; nucleotides not matched to a gene: 5. This CDR3 spans 13 amino acids. Germline V gene lookup returns CDR1 SQVTM and CDR2 ANQGSEA. CDR3 sequence (DNA): TGCAGCGTTGAAGGCTACGGACAGGGCATTCAGTACTTC. Its protein product is CSVEGYGQGIQYF.